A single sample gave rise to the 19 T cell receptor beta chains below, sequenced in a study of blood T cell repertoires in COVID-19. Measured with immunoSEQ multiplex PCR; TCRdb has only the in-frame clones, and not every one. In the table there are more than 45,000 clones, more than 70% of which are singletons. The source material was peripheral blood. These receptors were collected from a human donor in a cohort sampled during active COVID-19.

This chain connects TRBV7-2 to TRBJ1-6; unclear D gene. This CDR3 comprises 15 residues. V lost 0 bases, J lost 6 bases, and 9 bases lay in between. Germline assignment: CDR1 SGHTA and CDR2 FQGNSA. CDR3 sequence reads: CASSLARDGNSPLHF. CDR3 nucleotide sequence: TGTGCCAGCAGCTTAGCCCGGGATGGTAATTCACCCCTCCACTTT. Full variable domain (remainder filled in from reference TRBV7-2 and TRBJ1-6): GAGVSQSPSNKVTEKGKDVELRCDPISGHTALYWYRQSLGQGLEFLIYFQGNSAPDKSGLPSDRFSAERTGGSVSTLTIQRTQQEDSAVYLCASSLARDGNSPLHFGNGTRLTVT.

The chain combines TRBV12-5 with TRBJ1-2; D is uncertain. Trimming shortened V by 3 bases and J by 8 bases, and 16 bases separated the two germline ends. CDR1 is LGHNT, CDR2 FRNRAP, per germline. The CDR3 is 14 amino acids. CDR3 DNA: TGTGCTAGTGGTTTAGAACAGCCAACAGAGGGCTACACCTTC. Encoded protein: CASGLEQPTEGYTF.

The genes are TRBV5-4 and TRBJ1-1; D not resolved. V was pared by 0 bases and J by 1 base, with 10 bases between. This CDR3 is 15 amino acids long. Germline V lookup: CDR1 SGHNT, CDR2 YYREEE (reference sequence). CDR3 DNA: TGTGCCAGCAGCTTGGGTGGCACAGCGAACACTGAAGCTTTCTTT. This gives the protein CASSLGGTANTEAFF.

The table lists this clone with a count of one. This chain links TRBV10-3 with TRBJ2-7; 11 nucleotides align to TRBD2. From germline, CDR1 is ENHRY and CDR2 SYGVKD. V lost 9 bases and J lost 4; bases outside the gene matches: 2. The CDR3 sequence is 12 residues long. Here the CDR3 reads CAMGTSGYEQYF. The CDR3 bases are TGTGCCATGGGGACTAGCGGATACGAGCAGTACTTC.

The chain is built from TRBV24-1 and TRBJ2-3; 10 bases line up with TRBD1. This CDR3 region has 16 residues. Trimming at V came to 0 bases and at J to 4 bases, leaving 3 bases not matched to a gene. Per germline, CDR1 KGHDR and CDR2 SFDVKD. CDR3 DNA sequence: TGTGCCACCAGTGATTTGCAGGGACAGGGGTCAGATACGCAGTATTTT. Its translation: CATSDLQGQGSDTQYF.

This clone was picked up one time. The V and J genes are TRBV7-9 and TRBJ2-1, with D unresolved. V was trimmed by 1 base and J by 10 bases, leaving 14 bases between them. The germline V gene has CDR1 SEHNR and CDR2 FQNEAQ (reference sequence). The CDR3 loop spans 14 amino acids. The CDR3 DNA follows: TGTGCCAGCAGCTTAGGGGCCCTGGTCCAAGAGCAGTTCTTC. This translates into CASSLGALVQEQFF.

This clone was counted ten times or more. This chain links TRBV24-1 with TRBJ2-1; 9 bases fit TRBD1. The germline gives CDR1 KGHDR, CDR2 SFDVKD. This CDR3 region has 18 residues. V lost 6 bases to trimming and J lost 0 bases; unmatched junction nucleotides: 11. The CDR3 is CATSKGTGFTSSYNEQFF. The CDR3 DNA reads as TGTGCCACCAGTAAAGGGACAGGGTTTACAAGCTCCTACAATGAGCAGTTCTTC.

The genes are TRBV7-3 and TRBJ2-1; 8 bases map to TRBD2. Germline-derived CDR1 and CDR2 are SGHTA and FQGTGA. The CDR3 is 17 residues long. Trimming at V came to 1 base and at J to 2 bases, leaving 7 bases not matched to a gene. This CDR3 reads CASSLRGSGGAYNEQFF. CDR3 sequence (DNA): TGTGCCAGCAGCTTAAGAGGCAGCGGGGGTGCCTACAATGAGCAGTTCTTC.

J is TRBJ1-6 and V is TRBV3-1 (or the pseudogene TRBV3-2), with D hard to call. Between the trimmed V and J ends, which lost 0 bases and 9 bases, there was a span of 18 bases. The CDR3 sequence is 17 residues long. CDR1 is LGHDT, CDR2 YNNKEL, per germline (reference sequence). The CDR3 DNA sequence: TGTGCCAGCAGCCAAGAACCCCCCCCGGGGTCTGGTTCACCCCTCCACTTT. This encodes CASSQEPPPGSGSPLHF.

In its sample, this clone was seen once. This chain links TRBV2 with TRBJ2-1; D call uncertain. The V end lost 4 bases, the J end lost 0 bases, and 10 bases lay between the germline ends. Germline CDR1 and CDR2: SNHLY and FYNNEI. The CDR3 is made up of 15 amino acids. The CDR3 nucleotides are TGTGCCAGCAGTGCAGACACGAGCTCCTACAATGAGCAGTTCTTC. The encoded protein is CASSADTSSYNEQFF.

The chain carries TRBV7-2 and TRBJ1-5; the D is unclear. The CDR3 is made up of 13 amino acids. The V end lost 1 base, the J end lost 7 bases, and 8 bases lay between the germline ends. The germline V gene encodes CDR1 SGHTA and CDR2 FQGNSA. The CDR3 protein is CASSLVVGQPQHF. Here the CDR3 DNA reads TGTGCCAGCAGCTTAGTGGTCGGGCAGCCCCAGCATTTT. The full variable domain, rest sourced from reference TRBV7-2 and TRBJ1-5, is GAGVSQSPSNKVTEKGKDVELRCDPISGHTALYWYRQSLGQGLEFLIYFQGNSAPDKSGLPSDRFSAERTGGSVSTLTIQRTQQEDSAVYLCASSLVVGQPQHFGDGTRLSIL.

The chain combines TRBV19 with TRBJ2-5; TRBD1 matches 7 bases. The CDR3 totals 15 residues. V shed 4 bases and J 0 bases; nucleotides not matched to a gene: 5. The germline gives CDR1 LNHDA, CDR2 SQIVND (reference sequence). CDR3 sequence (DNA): TGTGCCAGTAGTACGGGACAGACGTACCAAGAGACCCAGTACTTC. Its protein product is CASSTGQTYQETQYF.

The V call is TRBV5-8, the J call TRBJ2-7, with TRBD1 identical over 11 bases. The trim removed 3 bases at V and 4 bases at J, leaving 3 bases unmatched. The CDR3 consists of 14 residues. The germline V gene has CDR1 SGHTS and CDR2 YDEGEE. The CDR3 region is CASSSGTGGYEQYF. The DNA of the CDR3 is TGTGCCAGCAGCTCCGGGACAGGGGGATACGAGCAGTACTTC.

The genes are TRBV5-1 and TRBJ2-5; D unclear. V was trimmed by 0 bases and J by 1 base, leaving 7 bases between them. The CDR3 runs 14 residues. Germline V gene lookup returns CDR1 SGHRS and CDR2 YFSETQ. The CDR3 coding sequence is TGCGCCAGCAGCTTGGTTGGCATCCAAGAGACCCAGTACTTC. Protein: CASSLVGIQETQYF.

The CDR3 sequence: CATGTGLNTIYF. CDR3 DNA sequence: TGTGCCACCGGGACAGGGTTAAACACCATATATTTT. The chain carries TRBV10-3 and TRBJ1-3; TRBD1 matches 9 bases. Germline-derived CDR1 and CDR2 are ENHRY and SYGVKD. This CDR3 spans 12 amino acids. J gave up 6 bases and V 10 bases, and 4 bases lay outside the gene matches.

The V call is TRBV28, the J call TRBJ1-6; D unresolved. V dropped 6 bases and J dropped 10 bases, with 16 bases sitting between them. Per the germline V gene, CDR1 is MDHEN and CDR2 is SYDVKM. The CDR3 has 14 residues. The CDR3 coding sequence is TGTGCCAGCAGCTCCGCGCCCCGGGGATCACCCCTCCACTTT. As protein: CASSSAPRGSPLHF.

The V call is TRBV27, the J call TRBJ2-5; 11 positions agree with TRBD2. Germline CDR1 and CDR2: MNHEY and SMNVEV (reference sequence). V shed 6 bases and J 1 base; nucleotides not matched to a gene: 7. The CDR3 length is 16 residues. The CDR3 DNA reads TGTGCCAGCAGCCTCTCTAGCGGGGGGACCCAAGAGACCCAGTACTTC. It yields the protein CASSLSSGGTQETQYF.

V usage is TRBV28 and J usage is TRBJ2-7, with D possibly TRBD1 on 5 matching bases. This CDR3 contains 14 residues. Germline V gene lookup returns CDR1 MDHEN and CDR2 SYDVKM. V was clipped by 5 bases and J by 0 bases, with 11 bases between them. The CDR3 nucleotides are TGTGCCAGCAGTCGGACACCCATCTCCTACGAGCAGTACTTC. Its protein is CASSRTPISYEQYF.

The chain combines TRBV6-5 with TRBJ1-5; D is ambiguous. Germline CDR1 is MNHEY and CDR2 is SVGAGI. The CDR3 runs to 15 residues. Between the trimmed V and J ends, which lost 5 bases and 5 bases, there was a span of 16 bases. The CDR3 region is CASSPRQVVDQPQHF. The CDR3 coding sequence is TGTGCCAGCAGTCCCCGGCAGGTAGTAGATCAGCCCCAGCATTTT.